The rows below give T cell receptor beta chains drawn from one sample of a study of T cell repertoires in cytomegalovirus infection. No cognate antigen is known for these TCRs. MiXCR, applied by TCRdb to the reads, yields one record per CDR3 protein. In the table there are hundreds of thousands of distinct CDR3 sequences, 33% of which are singletons. The material sequenced was cultured PBMCs, taken from culture after CMV antigen stimulation. The receptor source for this set is a human donor in good health (CMV status not recorded). Some clones in this sample may be carry-over from other donors' samples. Both conserved end residues are part of each CDR3. D genes are given only for firm matches. A row's size may be missing; if present it is once, few, many or a size class.

clone size,D gene,J gene,V gene,CDR3 protein,CDR3 DNA
many,NA,TRBJ2-7,TRBV7-2,CASSPGLAREQYF,TGTGCCAGCAGCCCCGGGCTAGCGCGAGAGCAGTACTTC
NA,NA,TRBJ1-5,TRBV6-6,CASSFGGHQPQHF,TGTGCCAGCAGTTTTGGGGGGCACCAGCCCCAGCATTTT
few,TRBD2,TRBJ2-1,TRBV7-8,CASTPLRFPSGRDINEQFF,TGTGCCAGCACCCCCTTGCGCTTTCCCAGCGGGAGGGACATTAATGAGCAGTTCTTC
NA,TRBD2,TRBJ2-5,TRBV20-1,CSARADWSTSGKGVLETQYF,TGCAGTGCTAGAGCCGATTGGTCGACTAGCGGGAAGGGAGTATTGGAGACCCAGTACTTC
many,NA,TRBJ1-4,TRBV7-2,CASSLAGGPTNEKLFF,TGTGCCAGCAGCTTAGCGGGAGGGCCAACTAATGAAAAACTGTTTTTT
NA,NA,TRBJ2-7,TRBV9,CASSVAGSLVVGEQYF,TGTGCCAGCAGCGTAGCTGGCAGTTTGGTGGTGGGCGAGCAGTACTTC
NA,NA,TRBJ1-2,TRBV29-1,CSVETGNYGYTF,TGCAGCGTGGAGACAGGAAACTATGGCTACACCTTC
many,TRBD2,TRBJ2-3,TRBV6-2/TRBV6-3,CASRPGLAQSTLDTQYF,TGTGCCAGCAGACCGGGACTAGCGCAATCCACTTTGGATACGCAGTATTTT
NA,NA,TRBJ2-7,TRBV7-2,CASSLVTGSEQYF,TGTGCCAGCAGCTTAGTTACAGGGTCCGAGCAGTACTTC
many,TRBD1,TRBJ2-7,TRBV7-8,CASSLPTGGAYEQYF,TGTGCCAGCAGCTTACCTACAGGGGGAGCTTACGAGCAGTACTTC
NA,TRBD1,TRBJ1-6,TRBV3-1,CASSLGDRGYSPLHF,TGTGCCAGCAGCCTGGGGGACAGGGGCTATTCACCCCTCCACTTT
few,NA,TRBJ1-1,TRBV7-9,CASRGANTEAFF,TGTGCCAGCAGGGGGGCGAACACTGAAGCTTTCTTT
many,TRBD2,TRBJ2-1,TRBV25-1,CASRGTSQIYNEQFF,TGTGCCAGCAGGGGGACTAGCCAAATCTACAATGAGCAGTTCTTC
NA,TRBD2,TRBJ2-1,TRBV6-2/TRBV6-3,CASSFIMEGGYNEQFF,TGTGCCAGCAGTTTCATAATGGAGGGAGGGTACAATGAGCAGTTCTTC
many,NA,TRBJ2-5,TRBV7-2,CASSLLIGPSTQYF,TGTGCCAGCAGCTTACTAATTGGCCCTTCGACCCAGTACTTC
few,TRBD2,TRBJ2-1,TRBV19,CASSMGREGLSNEQFF,TGTGCCAGTAGTATGGGTCGGGAGGGCCTTTCCAATGAGCAGTTCTTC
NA,NA,TRBJ1-1,TRBV7-9,CASSLEGGGAEAFF,TGTGCCAGCAGCTTAGAGGGGGGGGGAGCTGAAGCTTTCTTT
NA,TRBD2,TRBJ2-1,TRBV4-3,CASSQDWGGGGDWEQFF,TGCGCCAGCAGCCAAGATTGGGGGGGGGGAGGGGACTGGGAGCAGTTCTTC
few,TRBD2,TRBJ2-1,TRBV9,CASSVGLAGVNEQFF,TGTGCCAGCAGCGTAGGTCTAGCGGGAGTCAATGAGCAGTTCTTC
NA,NA,TRBJ2-5,TRBV5-1,CASSSSPPETQYF,TGCGCCAGCAGCTCGAGTCCCCCGGAGACCCAGTACTTC
few,NA,TRBJ1-5,TRBV19,CASMATDKGNQPQHF,TGTGCCAGTATGGCGACCGATAAAGGCAATCAGCCCCAGCATTTT
NA,TRBD1,TRBJ2-5,TRBV6-6,CASTRQGEQETQYF,TGTGCCAGCACCCGACAGGGCGAGCAAGAGACCCAGTACTTC
few,NA,TRBJ2-3,TRBV12-3/TRBV12-4,CASTLMTSTDTQYF,TGTGCCAGCACCCTAATGACTAGCACAGATACGCAGTATTTT
NA,NA,TRBJ2-1,TRBV19,CASSTYYNEQFF,TGTGCCAGTAGTACGTACTACAATGAGCAGTTCTTC
many,NA,TRBJ2-1,TRBV12-3/TRBV12-4,CASGYNEQFF,TGTGCCAGCGGGTACAATGAGCAGTTCTTC
NA,NA,TRBJ1-6,TRBV20-1,CSARGPQLHNSPLHF,TGCAGTGCTAGGGGGCCCCAGCTACATAATTCACCCCTCCACTTT
NA,TRBD2,TRBJ2-3,TRBV20-1,CSARWGGLDTQYF,TGCAGTGCTAGATGGGGGGGTTTGGATACGCAGTATTTT
NA,NA,TRBJ2-5,TRBV6-6,CASSSRRGGQETQYF,TGTGCCAGCAGTTCGCGCCGGGGCGGCCAAGAGACCCAGTACTTC
NA,NA,TRBJ2-1,TRBV20-1,CSARAWGINEQFF,TGCAGTGCTAGAGCCTGGGGGATCAATGAGCAGTTCTTC
NA,NA,TRBJ2-1,TRBV7-2,CASSLAEGNEQFF,TGTGCCAGCAGCTTAGCCGAAGGGAATGAGCAGTTCTTC
NA,NA,TRBJ2-1,TRBV7-2,CASSFGSGGQLGRIF,TGTGCCAGCAGCTTCGGGAGCGGGGGACAGTTGGGAAGGATCTTC
few,TRBD1,TRBJ1-1,TRBV2,CASIKQTGLPDAFF,TGTGCCAGCATAAAACAGACAGGGCTGCCGGATGCTTTCTTT
few,TRBD2,TRBJ2-5,TRBV20-1,CSAGLAGEEETQYF,TGCAGTGCGGGACTAGCGGGGGAGGAAGAGACCCAGTACTTC
NA,NA,TRBJ2-1,TRBV12-5,CASGPHGGEQFF,TGTGCTAGTGGTCCTCACGGAGGTGAGCAGTTCTTC
NA,NA,TRBJ2-7,TRBV6-1,CASSVGLGTAVVYEQYF,TGTGCCAGCAGTGTGGGTTTAGGGACCGCTGTAGTCTACGAGCAGTACTTC
NA,TRBD1,TRBJ1-2,TRBV29-1,CSVGVQGSLNTF,TGCAGCGTTGGCGTACAGGGGTCGTTAAACACCTTC
once,NA,TRBJ2-1,TRBV12-3/TRBV12-4,CASSLDQVIGREQFF,TGTGCCAGCAGTTTAGACCAAGTGATAGGGCGTGAGCAGTTCTTC
many,TRBD2,TRBJ2-5,TRBV12-3/TRBV12-4,CASSLAASGGVQETQYF,TGTGCCAGCAGTTTAGCGGCTAGCGGGGGGGTCCAAGAGACCCAGTACTTC
NA,TRBD2,TRBJ2-2,TRBV29-1,CSAIAGGNTGELFF,TGCAGCGCTATAGCGGGGGGGAACACCGGGGAGCTGTTTTTT
NA,NA,TRBJ2-1,TRBV5-1,CASSNFRGAYNEQFF,TGCGCCAGCAGCAACTTTAGGGGGGCCTACAATGAGCAGTTCTTC
NA,TRBD2,TRBJ2-3,TRBV7-6,CASIGAGGGDTQYF,TGTGCCAGCATCGGAGCGGGGGGGGGGGATACGCAGTATTTT
NA,TRBD1,TRBJ1-2,TRBV5-1,CASTRDRGDYGYTF,TGCGCCAGCACCCGGGACAGGGGGGACTATGGCTACACCTTC
many,TRBD2,TRBJ2-3,TRBV4-3,CASSRLAGGASGTDTQYF,TGCGCCAGCAGTCGGCTAGCGGGAGGGGCTTCGGGCACAGATACGCAGTATTTT
NA,TRBD1,TRBJ1-1,TRBV6-2/TRBV6-3,CASRDRETFF,TGTGCCAGCAGGGACAGGGAAACTTTCTTT
NA,NA,TRBJ1-2,TRBV11-2,CASSLFSYGYTF,TGTGCCAGCAGCTTATTCAGCTATGGCTACACCTTC
many,NA,TRBJ1-1,TRBV7-2,CASSPQGLGTEAFF,TGTGCCAGCAGCCCACAGGGTCTGGGCACTGAAGCTTTCTTT
few,NA,TRBJ2-7,TRBV19,CASSMGPSGEQYF,TGTGCCAGTAGTATGGGTCCGAGCGGAGAGCAGTACTTC
few,TRBD2,TRBJ2-3,TRBV7-9,CASSLTSGGRTDTQYF,TGTGCCAGCAGCCTAACTAGCGGGGGGCGCACAGATACGCAGTATTTT
few,NA,TRBJ2-5,TRBV7-8,CASSPRRGPDQETQYF,TGTGCCAGCAGCCCGAGAAGGGGTCCCGACCAAGAGACCCAGTACTTC
NA,TRBD2,TRBJ2-1,TRBV7-2,CASSPGLAPNEQFF,TGTGCCAGCAGCCCGGGACTAGCTCCCAATGAGCAGTTCTTC
many,TRBD2,TRBJ2-3,TRBV7-8,CASSLSRGSLAGGSSTDTQYF,TGTGCCAGCAGCTTGAGTAGAGGTTCCCTAGCGGGGGGCTCTAGCACAGATACGCAGTATTTT
few,NA,TRBJ1-6,TRBV7-2,CASSSTFHSPLHF,TGTGCCAGCAGCTCAACTTTCCATTCACCCCTCCACTTT
few,NA,TRBJ1-6,TRBV6-1,CASSPMWGSESPLHF,TGTGCCAGCAGCCCCATGTGGGGCTCAGAATCACCCCTCCACTTT
NA,NA,TRBJ1-6,TRBV7-2,CASSLVTGGDSPLHF,TGTGCCAGCAGCTTAGTGACAGGAGGGGATTCACCCCTCCACTTT
few,NA,TRBJ2-1,TRBV4-1,CASSLRAEGWNEQFF,TGCGCCAGCAGCCTAAGAGCCGAAGGTTGGAATGAGCAGTTCTTC
few,NA,TRBJ1-1,TRBV11-1,CASSPWRELTEAFF,TGTGCCAGCAGCCCGTGGCGGGAACTCACTGAAGCTTTCTTT
NA,NA,TRBJ2-1,TRBV11-2,CASRSRMPGEPYNEQFF,TGTGCCAGCAGATCCCGCATGCCAGGGGAGCCCTACAATGAGCAGTTCTTC
NA,TRBD2,TRBJ2-7,TRBV6-1,CASSPSSGSPYEQYF,TGTGCCAGCAGTCCCTCTAGCGGGAGTCCCTACGAGCAGTACTTC